Reported below is one TCR beta chain. What it binds is unknown. The data stem from a study of Ad26.COV2.S vaccination and SARS-CoV-2 variants. Study background: Doses of Ad26.COV2.S were injected into muscle once or twice, 56 days apart.

Libraries were prepared by immunoSEQ multiplex PCR; TCRdb keeps only in-frame clonotypes and omits some of them. The table includes roughly 380,000 clones, approximately 87% detected once. General study results and limits: Ad26.COV2.S recipients had broader spike-specific TCRs (P = 0.0014).

The treatment is: approximately 18 received Ad26.COV2.S at low or high dose, single or two shots; 5 received placebo; per-sample allocation not given. All samples were drawn on day 63, counting from the first vaccine or placebo injection. Trimming cost V 1 base and J 1 base, with 11 bases left between them. CDR1 is LGHDT and CDR2 is YNNKEL in the germline V gene (reference sequence). CDR3 length: 15 amino acids. The source was peripheral blood, collected in a trial of Ad26.COV2.S vaccine versus placebo. The TCR was taken from a person between 18 and 65 years old who received the Ad26.COV2.S COVID-19 vaccine or a placebo. The chain combines TRBV3-1 (or the pseudogene TRBV3-2) with TRBJ2-7, with unresolved D. The DNA of the CDR3 is TGTGCCAGCAGCCAAGGGCCAGGCCTTTCCTACGAGCAGTACTTC. It encodes CASSQGPGLSYEQYF.